The 9 T cell receptor beta chains listed next were all sequenced from one sample in a study of T cell changes during pregnancy in multiple sclerosis. Assay used: immunoSEQ multiplex PCR; TCRdb lists only in-frame clones, some missing. The table records 25,000 to 40,000 clones, about 89% of them present only once. The sample here was CD8+ T cells from peripheral blood mononuclear cells, taken in the third trimester of pregnancy. The receptors shown here come from a female donor with multiple sclerosis, enrolled in a pregnancy study.

This rearrangement joins TRBV5-1 to TRBJ2-7, with D uncertain. Looked up from germline, CDR1 is SGHRS and CDR2 is YFSETQ. V lost 0 bases, J lost 5 bases, and 9 bases lay in between. This CDR3 spans 13 amino acids. The CDR3 region is CASSLATQHEQYF. In nucleotides, the CDR3 is TGCGCCAGCAGCTTGGCTACTCAACACGAGCAGTACTTC.

V usage is TRBV29-1 and J usage is TRBJ2-1; tentative D call: TRBD2 (6 bases). The germline V gene encodes CDR1 SQVTM and CDR2 ANQGSEA. Trimming stripped 3 bases from V and 5 bases from J, with 8 bases between. CDR3 length: 12 residues. DNA of the CDR3: TGCAGCGTTGATCGCGGGGACAATGAGCAGTTCTTC. Translated: CSVDRGDNEQFF.

V is TRBV7-9 and J is TRBJ2-6; tentatively, D is TRBD2 (6 bases). V lost 5 bases and J lost 0, with 17 bases in between. The CDR3 runs to 18 residues. Germline V CDR1 and CDR2: SEHNR, FQNEAQ (reference sequence). The CDR3 DNA is TGTGCCAGCAGCCCTCCTGGGAGGATCCCCTCTGGGGCCAACGTCCTGACTTTC. It specifies CASSPPGRIPSGANVLTF.

This chain uses TRBV14 with TRBJ2-3, with TRBD1 matching 9 bases. Per germline, CDR1 SGHDN and CDR2 FVKESK. The CDR3 has 15 amino acids. The junction had 7 bases not matched to a gene; V was cut back by 4 bases and J by 5 bases. The CDR3 DNA is TGTGCCAGCAGCCCCACAGGGGGCGCGGGAGATACGCAGTATTTT. Amino acid sequence: CASSPTGGAGDTQYF.

The rearrangement uses TRBV29-1 and TRBJ2-6; a weak D match, TRBD1 (6 bases). The V end was cut by 6 bases, the J end by 0 bases, with 15 bases between. The CDR3 has 16 amino acids. CDR1 and CDR2 (germline): SQVTM, ANQGSEA. CDR3: CSVHDRLSSGANVLTF. CDR3 bases: TGCAGCGTACATGACAGGTTGAGCTCTGGGGCCAACGTCCTGACTTTC.

The chain is built from TRBV6-6 and TRBJ2-3; 10 bases are a match to TRBD1. The trim removed 9 bases at V and 4 bases at J, leaving 1 base unmatched. The CDR3 has 12 amino acids. Germline loops: CDR1 MNHNY, CDR2 SVGAGI (reference sequence). Written as DNA, the CDR3 is TGTGCCAGTGGACAGGGGGCAGATACGCAGTATTTT. Translation: CASGQGADTQYF.

This chain joins TRBV4-2 and TRBJ2-6, with D perhaps matching TRBD2 (5 bases). Germline V gives CDR1 LGHNA, CDR2 YNFKEQ. Between the trimmed V and J ends, which lost 4 bases and 0 bases, there was a span of 10 bases. This CDR3 contains 16 residues. As DNA, the CDR3 is TGTGCCAGCAGCCCGCCTCGGGGCTCTGGGGCCAACGTCCTGACTTTC. Protein sequence: CASSPPRGSGANVLTF.

The rearrangement joins TRBV7-2 to TRBJ1-5; 12 positions match TRBD1. This CDR3 spans 14 amino acids. The V gene end was trimmed by 8 bases and the J gene end by 3 bases; junction bases not matched to a gene: 2. Germline V gene lookup returns CDR1 SGHTA and CDR2 FQGNSA. As DNA, the CDR3 is TGTGCCAGCGGGACAGGGGGCTACAATCAGCCCCAGCATTTT. Its protein product is CASGTGGYNQPQHF.

The V call is TRBV9, the J call TRBJ1-2; no clear D. The CDR3 is 12 residues long. V was trimmed by 9 bases and J by 8 bases, leaving 17 bases between them. Looked up from germline, CDR1 is SGDLS and CDR2 is YYNGEE. The CDR3 coding sequence is TGTGCCACCACCGGGCGGTCGGGAGGCTACACCTTC. As protein: CATTGRSGGYTF.